This TCR beta chain originates from a study of blood T cell repertoires in COVID-19 (dated by TCRdb to 2018 to 2021). About the investigation overall: Samples covering the acute and convalescent phases of COVID-19 were provided by collaborators in the United States, Italy and Spain. The material from the prospective study consisted of cDNA or gDNA derived from T cells, B-cell-depleted T cells, or PBMCs. Subjects who had been exposed to COVID-19, were actively infected with it, or had recovered from it provided the deeply sampled blood TCRbeta repertoires that made up the dataset. The repertoires were released in a freely available public database intended as a resource for research on the immune response to SARS-CoV-2. Samples came from the ongoing ImmuneRACE study (first 160 participants) plus 1,254 subjects from 6 global collaborators. Sample metadata almost always included a de-identified subject ID, COVID-19 status, age in years and sex. Where available, HLA class I and class II types were taken from metadata supplied by the sample provider and were not determined by assay-based typing. Summary of the overall study and its limitations: How much clinical and demographic metadata was included differed by source and by participant, and the metadata was provided uncurated.

TCRbeta CDR3 regions were amplified from genomic DNA using the immunoSEQ Assay, a bias-controlled multiplex PCR. From the authors' description of their analysis: The number of nucleated cells in each sample was estimated from the amplification of reference gene primers within the assay. To quantify the absolute abundance of each unique TCRbeta CDR3 rearrangement, sequence reads were collapsed and filtered. For each sample, productive Simpson clonality was calculated as the square root of Simpson's diversity index over productive rearrangements. TCRdb took over this immuneACCESS table, retaining in-frame rearrangements with V and J assigned. Such tables are incomplete; in checked studies, under half of the missing clones stem from an unresolved V gene, and the remainder is unexplained. The DNA was the basis for D and trimming; V, J and clone size are from that table. The sample table lists some 140,000 clones, around 79% of them with a count of one. The ten biggest clones cover under 2% of the sample.

CDR1 MNHNS and CDR2 SASEGT are derived from the germline V gene. V is cut by 0 bases and J by 1 base, and the space between the germline ends is 16 bases. The CDR3 contains 17 residues, cysteine and valine counted. The CDR3 DNA has 51 bases and is translated from base 1. The collaborating institutions used their own protocols to collect whole blood in K2EDTA tubes. Collaborator samples were shipped for TCRbeta analysis as frozen whole blood, isolated PBMCs, or DNA extracted from either sample type. On this clone itself: What antigen it recognizes has not been identified. Base qualities are not provided; no much larger clone lies one nucleotide away.

This receptor was taken from an older man with acute or convalescent COVID-19. What was sequenced was peripheral blood. The rearranged chain carries TRBV6-1 and TRBJ2-7; possibly the D gene is TRBD1, per 5 matching bases. CDR3 reads: CASSEALQGTRSYEQYV. The nucleotides read TGTGCCAGCAGTGAAGCGCTTCAGGGTACTCGGTCCTACGAGCAGTACGTC.